This TCR beta chain emerged from a study of blood T cell repertoires in COVID-19. As for the study in general: Samples came from the United States, Italy and Spain, spanning acute and convalescent COVID-19.

Germline CDR1 and CDR2: PRHDT and FYEKMQ (reference sequence). V gave up 0 bases and J gave up 7 bases, with 9 bases separating them. The CDR3 sequence is 13 residues long. Seattle's cohort entered during active infection and was followed longitudinally. Method: immunoSEQ multiplex PCR; TCRdb's copy keeps in-frame clones and lacks some. The sample consists of 500,000 to 600,000 clones, roughly 89% of them appearing once. Material for sequencing was peripheral blood. This chain connects TRBV13 to TRBJ1-2; D unresolved. This clonotype originated in a woman in her forties or fifties with COVID-19, enrolled during active disease. In DNA, the CDR3 is TGTGCCAGCAGCTTAGGAGCGGGAATTGGCTACACCTTC. This sequence encodes CASSLGAGIGYTF.